This T cell receptor beta chain was obtained from a study of blood T cell repertoires in COVID-19. Overall study context: From the United States, Italy and Spain came samples of acute and convalescent COVID-19.

The germline V and J ends were trimmed by 7 bases and 3 bases, with 16 bases remaining between them. The CDR3 is made up of 15 amino acids. CDR1 is LGHNT and CDR2 is FRNRAP in the germline V gene. As originally analysed: Nucleated cell number was recorded as an estimate derived from reference gene primer amplification. The table came from immunoSEQ multiplex PCR; TCRdb's copy has only in-frame clones and leaves some out. That table furnishes V, J and clone size, whereas the DNA furnished D and trimming. Altogether just under 85,000 clones are present, approximately 83% being singletons, with the ten largest covering 25% to 35%.

Sequenced: peripheral blood. The chain employs TRBV12-5 and TRBJ2-1; D perhaps matches TRBD2 (5 bases). The clonotype was recovered from a woman of 80 years or more with acute or convalescent COVID-19. CDR3 nucleotide sequence: TGTGCTAGTGCCCCTCGAACGGGGATCTACAATGAGCAGTTCTTC. Translated: CASAPRTGIYNEQFF. The full variable domain, with the rest looked up from reference TRBV12-5 and TRBJ2-1, is DARVTQTPRHKVTEMGQEVTMRCQPILGHNTVFWYRQTMMQGLELLAYFRNRAPLDDSGMPKDRFSAEMPDATLATLKIQPSEPRDSAVYFCASAPRTGIYNEQFFGPGTRLTVL.